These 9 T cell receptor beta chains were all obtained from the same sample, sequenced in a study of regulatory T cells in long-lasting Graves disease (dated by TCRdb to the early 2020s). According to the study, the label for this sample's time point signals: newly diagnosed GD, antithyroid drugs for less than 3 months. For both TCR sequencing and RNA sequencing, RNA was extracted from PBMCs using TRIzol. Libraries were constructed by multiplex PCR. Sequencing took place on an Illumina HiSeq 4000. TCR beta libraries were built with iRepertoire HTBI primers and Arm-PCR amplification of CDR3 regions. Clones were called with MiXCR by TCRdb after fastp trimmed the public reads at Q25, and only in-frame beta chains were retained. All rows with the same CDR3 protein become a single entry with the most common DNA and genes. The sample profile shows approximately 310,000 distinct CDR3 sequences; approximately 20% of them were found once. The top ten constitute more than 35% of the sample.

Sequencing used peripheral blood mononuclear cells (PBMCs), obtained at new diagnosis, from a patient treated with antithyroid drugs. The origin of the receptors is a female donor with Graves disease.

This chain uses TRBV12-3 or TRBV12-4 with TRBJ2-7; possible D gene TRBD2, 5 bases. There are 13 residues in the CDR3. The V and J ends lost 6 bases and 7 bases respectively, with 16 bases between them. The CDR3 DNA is TGTGCCAGCAGCTACGGGAACACCGGGGAGCAGTACTTC. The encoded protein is CASSYGNTGEQYF.

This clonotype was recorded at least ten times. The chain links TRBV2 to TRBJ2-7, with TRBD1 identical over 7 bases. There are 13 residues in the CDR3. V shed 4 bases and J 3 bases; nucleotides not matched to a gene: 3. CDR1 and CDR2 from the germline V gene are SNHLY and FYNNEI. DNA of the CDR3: TGTGCCAGCAGTGGGGACAGAATCTACGAGCAGTACTTC. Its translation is CASSGDRIYEQYF.

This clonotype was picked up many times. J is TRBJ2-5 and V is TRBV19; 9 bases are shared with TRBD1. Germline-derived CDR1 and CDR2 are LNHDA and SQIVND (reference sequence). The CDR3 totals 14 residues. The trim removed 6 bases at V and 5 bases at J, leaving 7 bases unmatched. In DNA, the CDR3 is TGTGCCAGTAGAAGATCCGGGACAGGGGAGACCCAGTACTTC. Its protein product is CASRRSGTGETQYF. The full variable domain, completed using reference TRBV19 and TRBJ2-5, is DGGITQSPKYLFRKEGQNVTLSCEQNLNHDAMYWYRQDPGQGLRLIYYSQIVNDFQKGDIAEGYSVSREKKESFPLTVTSAQKNPTAFYLCASRRSGTGETQYFGPGTRLLVL.

The CDR3 region is CASIDTAYTGELFF. CDR3 nucleotides: TGTGCCAGTATCGACACGGCTTACACCGGGGAGCTGTTTTTT. V and J are TRBV19 and TRBJ2-2, with D uncertain. The V gene lost 7 bases and the J gene lost 3 bases, with 12 bases spanning the gap. Per the germline V gene, CDR1 is LNHDA and CDR2 is SQIVND (reference sequence). This CDR3 region has 14 residues.

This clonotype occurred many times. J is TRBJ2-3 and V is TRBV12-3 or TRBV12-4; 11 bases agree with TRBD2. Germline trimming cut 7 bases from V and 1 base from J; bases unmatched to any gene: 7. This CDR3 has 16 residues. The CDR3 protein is CASITGTSGRTDTQYF. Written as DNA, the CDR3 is TGTGCCAGCATTACTGGGACTAGCGGCCGCACAGATACGCAGTATTTT.

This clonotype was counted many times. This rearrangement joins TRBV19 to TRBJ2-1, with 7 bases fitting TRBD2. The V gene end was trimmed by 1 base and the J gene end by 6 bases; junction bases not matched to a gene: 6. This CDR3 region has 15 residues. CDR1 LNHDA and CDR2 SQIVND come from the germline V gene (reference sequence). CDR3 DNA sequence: TGTGCCAGTAGTATAGGGCGACTAGCCGGCAATGAGCAGTTCTTC. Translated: CASSIGRLAGNEQFF.

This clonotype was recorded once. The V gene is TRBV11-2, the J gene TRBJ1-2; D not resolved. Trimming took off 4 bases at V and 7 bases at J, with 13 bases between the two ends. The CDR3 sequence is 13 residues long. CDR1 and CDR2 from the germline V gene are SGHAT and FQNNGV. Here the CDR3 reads CASSWSGMGGYTF. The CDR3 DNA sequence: TGTGCCAGCAGCTGGTCGGGCATGGGTGGCTACACCTTC.

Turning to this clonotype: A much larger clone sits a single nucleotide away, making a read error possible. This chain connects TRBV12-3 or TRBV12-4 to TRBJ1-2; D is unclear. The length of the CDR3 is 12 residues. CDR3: CASSPVNYSYTF. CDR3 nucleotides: TGTGCCAGCAGTCCAGTTAACTATAGCTACACCTTC.

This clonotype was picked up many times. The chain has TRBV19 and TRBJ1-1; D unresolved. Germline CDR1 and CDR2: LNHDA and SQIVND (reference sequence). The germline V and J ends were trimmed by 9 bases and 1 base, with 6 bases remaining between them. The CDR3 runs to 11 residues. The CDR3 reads CASGRNTEAFF. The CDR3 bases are TGTGCCAGCGGACGGAACACTGAAGCTTTCTTT.